The 2 T cell receptor beta chains presented below share a single source sample, sequenced in a study of T-cell memory formation after mild COVID-19. TCRdb re-derived calls from the 5' RACE reads in MiXCR, one entry per CDR3 protein. The repertoire consists of about 430,000 distinct CDR3 sequences, with more than 20% occurring once and the leading ten covering 8.5% to 10%. The sequenced sample was PBMCs or a T cell subset sorted from them (not recorded which). All receptors come from an adult woman who had mild COVID-19 (a few samples of this study predate the infection). Cell type and time point are not known.

This clonotype was observed a few times. V gene TRBV20-1 combines with J gene TRBJ2-5; possible D gene TRBD1, 5 bases. CDR1 and CDR2 (germline): DFQATT, SNEGSKA (reference sequence). Trimming shortened V by 6 bases and J by 5 bases, and 10 bases separated the two germline ends. The length of the CDR3 is 11 residues. The CDR3 sequence: CSARVVETQYF. The CDR3 bases are TGCAGTGCCAGGGTTGTGGAGACCCAGTACTTC.

The rearrangement uses TRBV4-2 and TRBJ1-6; D remains ambiguous. Trimming cost V 2 bases and J 10 bases, with 15 bases left between them. Germline CDR1 is LGHNA and CDR2 is YNFKEQ. The CDR3 totals 15 residues. This CDR3 is CASSQRLQGESPLHF. CDR3 DNA sequence: TGTGCCAGCAGCCAACGGCTGCAAGGAGAGTCACCCCTCCACTTT.